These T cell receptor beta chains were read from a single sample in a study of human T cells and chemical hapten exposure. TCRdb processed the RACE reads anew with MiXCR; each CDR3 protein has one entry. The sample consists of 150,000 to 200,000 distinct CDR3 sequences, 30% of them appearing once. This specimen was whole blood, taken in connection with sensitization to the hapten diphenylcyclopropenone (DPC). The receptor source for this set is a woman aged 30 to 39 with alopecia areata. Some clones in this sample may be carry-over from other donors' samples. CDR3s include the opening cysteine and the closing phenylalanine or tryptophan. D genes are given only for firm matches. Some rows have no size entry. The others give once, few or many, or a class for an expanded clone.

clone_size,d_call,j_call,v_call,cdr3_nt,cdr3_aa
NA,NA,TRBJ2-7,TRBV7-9,TGTGCCAGCAGCCACGGACACGAGCAGTACTTC,CASSHGHEQYF
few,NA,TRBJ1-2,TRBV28,TGTGCCAGCACCAGCCCCTATGGCTACACCTTC,CASTSPYGYTF
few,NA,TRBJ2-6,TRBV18,TGTGCCAGCTCATTGGTTGGATCTGGGGCCAACGTCCTGACTTTC,CASSLVGSGANVLTF
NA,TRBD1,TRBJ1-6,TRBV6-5,TGTGCCAGCACCAGGGGGGGTAATAATTCACCCCTCCACTTT,CASTRGGNNSPLHF
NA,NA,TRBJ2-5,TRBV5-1,TGCGCCAGCAGCCCCGGGACGCCTCAAGAGACCCAGTACTTC,CASSPGTPQETQYF
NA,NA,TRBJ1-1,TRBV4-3,TGCGCCAGCAGCCAAGATAGTGACCAAGTGAACACTGAAGCTTTCTTT,CASSQDSDQVNTEAFF
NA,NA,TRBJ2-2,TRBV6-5,TGTGCCAGCACCTCGACGCCAGGGAAGACCGGGGAGCTGTTTTTT,CASTSTPGKTGELFF
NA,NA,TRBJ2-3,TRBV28,TGTGCCAGCAGTTCGGATAAGGTCACAGATACGCAGTATTTT,CASSSDKVTDTQYF
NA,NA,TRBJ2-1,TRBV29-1,TGCAGCGCCGAGCCGTTCGGGGGCGATGAGCAGTTCTTC,CSAEPFGGDEQFF
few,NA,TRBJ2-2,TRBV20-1,TGCAGTGCCCCCCCGGCAAGGGGGGACACCGGGGAGCTGTTTTTT,CSAPPARGDTGELFF
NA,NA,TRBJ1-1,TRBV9,TGTGCCAGCAGCTCCATGTCGCGGATGAACACTGAAGCTTTCTTT,CASSSMSRMNTEAFF
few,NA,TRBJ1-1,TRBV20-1,TGCAGTGCTCTCGACCTACAGGGTAAAGCTTTCTTT,CSALDLQGKAFF
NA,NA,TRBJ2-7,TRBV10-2,TGCGCCAGCAGTGCAGCTAATCCCGGCGAGCAGTACTTC,CASSAANPGEQYF
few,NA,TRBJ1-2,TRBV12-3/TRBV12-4,TGTGCCAGCAGTTTTCCCCCCGCAGGGTCCCGTGGCTACACCTTC,CASSFPPAGSRGYTF
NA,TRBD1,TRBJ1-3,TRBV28,TGTGCCAGCAGTTCCCCGGGACAGCACCAAAACACCATATATTTT,CASSSPGQHQNTIYF
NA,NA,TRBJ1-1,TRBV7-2,TGTGCCAGCAGCCGTAACCCCGTGGGAGTAGGCACTGAAGCTTTCTTT,CASSRNPVGVGTEAFF
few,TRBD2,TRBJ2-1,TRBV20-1,TGCAGTGCTAGAGATTGGAGACTAGCGGGGGAGAACAATGAGCAGTTCTTC,CSARDWRLAGENNEQFF
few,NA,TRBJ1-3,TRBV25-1,TGTGCCAGCAGTGGGAGTTTCTCTGGAAACACCATATATTTT,CASSGSFSGNTIYF
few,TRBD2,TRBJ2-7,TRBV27,TGTGCCAGCAGTTCCAGACTAGCGAGCTCCTACGAGCAGTACTTC,CASSSRLASSYEQYF
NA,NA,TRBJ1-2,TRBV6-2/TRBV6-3,TGTGCCAGCCTGGGGGCTGGCGATGGCTACACCTTC,CASLGAGDGYTF
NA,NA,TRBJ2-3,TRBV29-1,TGCAGCGGAGAAAGGGGAGATACGCAGTATTTT,CSGERGDTQYF
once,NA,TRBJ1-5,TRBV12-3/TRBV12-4,TGTGCCAGCAGTTTAGGTAGTCAGCCCCAGCATTTT,CASSLGSQPQHF
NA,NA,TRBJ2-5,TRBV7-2,TGTGCCAGCAGCTTTCCCCATTCTCAAGAGACCCAGTACTTC,CASSFPHSQETQYF
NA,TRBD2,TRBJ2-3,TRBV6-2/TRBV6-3,TGTGCCAGCAGTTACTCGAGCAGTCTAGCGGGAGACCCAGATACGCAGTATTTT,CASSYSSSLAGDPDTQYF
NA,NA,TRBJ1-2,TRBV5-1,TGCGCCAGCAGCTTCGACAGGAACTATGGCTACACCTTC,CASSFDRNYGYTF
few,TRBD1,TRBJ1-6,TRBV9,TGTGCCAGCAGCCCGCGGACAGGGATTAATTCACCCCTCCACTTT,CASSPRTGINSPLHF
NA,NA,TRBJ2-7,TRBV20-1,TGCAGTGCCTCCAGGCCCTACGAGCAGTACTTC,CSASRPYEQYF
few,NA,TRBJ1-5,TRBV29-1,TGCAGCGTTGAGGGGGATCAGCCCCAGCATTTT,CSVEGDQPQHF
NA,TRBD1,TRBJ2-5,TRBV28,TGTGCCAGCAGTTCCCCGGGACAGGGGGTAGAGACCCAGTACTTC,CASSSPGQGVETQYF
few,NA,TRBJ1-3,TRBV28,TGTGCCAGCGGGGCCTCCGGCTCTGGAAACACCATATATTTT,CASGASGSGNTIYF
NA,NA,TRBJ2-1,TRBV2,TGTGCCAGCAGTTACCGGGACAACCAGTACAATGAGCAGTTCTTC,CASSYRDNQYNEQFF
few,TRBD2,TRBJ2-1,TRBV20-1,TGCAGTGCTAGAGATGGGGCCGGGAGGGAGGATGAGCAGTTCTTC,CSARDGAGREDEQFF
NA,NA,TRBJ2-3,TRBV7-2,TGTGCCAGCAGCTTCTCGTTCTCCACAGATACGCAGTATTTT,CASSFSFSTDTQYF
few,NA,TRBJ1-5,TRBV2,TGTGCCAGCAGTGGCGTCGATAGCAATCAGCCCCAGCATTTT,CASSGVDSNQPQHF
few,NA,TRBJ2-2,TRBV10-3,TGTGCCATCAGCAGGACCGACAGTACCGGGGAGCTGTTTTTT,CAISRTDSTGELFF
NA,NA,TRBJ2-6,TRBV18,TGTGCCAGCTCACCACGGGGTGTCGGGGCCAACGTCCTGACTTTC,CASSPRGVGANVLTF
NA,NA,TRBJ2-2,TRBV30,TGTGCCTGGGCCGCCGGAGGCACCGGGGAGCTGTTTTTT,CAWAAGGTGELFF
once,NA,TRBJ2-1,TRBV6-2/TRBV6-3,TGTGCCAGCAGCACACAGGTTCAGAGGTTCTTC,CASSTQVQRFF
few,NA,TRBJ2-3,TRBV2,TGTGCCAGCACGTTAAGAGATACGCAGTATTTT,CASTLRDTQYF
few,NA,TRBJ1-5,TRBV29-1,TGCAGCGTTGCCGATAGCAATCAGCCCCAGCATTTT,CSVADSNQPQHF
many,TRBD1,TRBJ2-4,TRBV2,TGTGCCAGCAGTCCCGGGACAGGGGCAGCCAAAAACATTCAGTACTTC,CASSPGTGAAKNIQYF